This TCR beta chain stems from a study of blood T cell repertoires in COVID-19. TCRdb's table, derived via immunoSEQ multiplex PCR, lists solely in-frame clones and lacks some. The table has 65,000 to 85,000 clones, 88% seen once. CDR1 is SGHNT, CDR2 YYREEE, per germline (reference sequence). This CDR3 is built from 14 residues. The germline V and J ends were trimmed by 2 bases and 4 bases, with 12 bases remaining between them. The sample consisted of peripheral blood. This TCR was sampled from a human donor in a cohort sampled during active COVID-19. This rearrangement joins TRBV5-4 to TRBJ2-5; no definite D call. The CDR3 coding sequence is TGTGCCAGCAGCTTCGGGTATTCCTCAGAGACCCAGTACTTC. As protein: CASSFGYSSETQYF.